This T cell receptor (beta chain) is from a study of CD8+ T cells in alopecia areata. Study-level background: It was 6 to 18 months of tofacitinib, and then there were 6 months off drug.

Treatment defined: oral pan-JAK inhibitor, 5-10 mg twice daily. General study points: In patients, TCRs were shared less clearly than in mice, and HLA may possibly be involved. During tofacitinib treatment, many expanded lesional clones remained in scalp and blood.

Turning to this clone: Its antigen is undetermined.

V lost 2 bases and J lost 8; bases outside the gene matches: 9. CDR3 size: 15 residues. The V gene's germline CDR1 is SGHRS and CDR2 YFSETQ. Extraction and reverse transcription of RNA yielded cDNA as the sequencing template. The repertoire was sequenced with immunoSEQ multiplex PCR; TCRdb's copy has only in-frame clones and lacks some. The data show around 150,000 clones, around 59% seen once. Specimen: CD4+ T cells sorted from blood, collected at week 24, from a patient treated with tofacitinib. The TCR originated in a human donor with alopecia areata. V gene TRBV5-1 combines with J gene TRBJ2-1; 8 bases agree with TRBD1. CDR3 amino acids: CASSFSGGPFDEQFF. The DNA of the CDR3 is TGCGCCAGCAGCTTTTCAGGGGGCCCGTTTGATGAGCAGTTCTTC.